The 18 T cell receptor beta chains presented below share a single source sample, sequenced in a study of blood T cells in healthy people across ages. It was with a sample-barcoded 5' primer and a J-beta primer mix that a second PCR of roughly 7 to 12 cycles was run. TCRdb fed the 5' RACE reads into MiXCR, producing one record per CDR3 protein. Of 650,000 or so distinct CDR3 sequences in the sample, under 65% were seen once. Material: blood. The receptors originated from an elderly woman in good health.

There are a few counts of this clonotype. The V gene is TRBV5-1, the J gene TRBJ2-4; D may be TRBD2 (5 bases). Germline V gene lookup returns CDR1 SGHRS and CDR2 YFSETQ. CDR3 length: 15 amino acids. Trimming took off 5 bases at V and 0 bases at J, with 12 bases between the two ends. As DNA, the CDR3 is TGCGCCAGCAGTCTTGGAGGTCAAGCCAAAAACATTCAGTACTTC. Translation gives CASSLGGQAKNIQYF.

About this clonotype: This may come from a read error, since a much larger clone is one base off. V usage is TRBV20-1 and J usage is TRBJ2-3; weak D call: TRBD1 (7 bases). V lost 6 bases and J lost 1, with 26 bases in between. The CDR3 has 18 amino acids. CDR1 is DFQATT, CDR2 SNEGSKA, per germline (reference sequence). For the CDR3, the DNA is TGCAGTGCGAGGACAGGCAGGACGGGGGTACTAGGCACAGATACGCAGTATTTT. Residues: CSARTGRTGVLGTDTQYF.

Of note for this clonotype: A much larger clone differs by one base, so this may be a read error. V gene TRBV12-3 or TRBV12-4 combines with J gene TRBJ2-7; no clear D gene. V was pared by 5 bases and J by 4 bases, with 15 bases between. The CDR3 runs 14 residues. Written as DNA, the CDR3 is TGTGCCAGCAGTCTGGGGTTATCTAGGTACGAGCAGTACTTC. It translates to CASSLGLSRYEQYF.

The J gene is TRBJ2-5, the V gene TRBV15, with 7 bases that match TRBD2. The germline V gene has CDR1 LNHNV and CDR2 YYDKDF (reference sequence). The CDR3 contains 13 residues. V shed 8 bases, J shed 4 bases, and the junction held 7 bases outside the gene matches. The DNA for the CDR3 is TGTGCCACCCAGACCAGCGGGGTAGAGACCCAGTACTTC. Amino acids: CATQTSGVETQYF.

The chain is built from TRBV6-5 and TRBJ2-3, with TRBD2 matching over 9 bases. The CDR3 is made up of 15 amino acids. Per germline, CDR1 MNHEY and CDR2 SVGAGI. J gave up 7 bases and V 4 bases, and 9 bases lay outside the gene matches. Here the CDR3 DNA reads TGTGCCAGCAGTTCGGGTAGCGGGGGTCGGAATACGCAGTATTTT. Translated, it gives CASSSGSGGRNTQYF.

The table lists this clonotype with many counts. The rearrangement links TRBV20-1 to TRBJ2-3; D remains ambiguous. The V end lost 7 bases, the J end lost 3 bases, and 20 bases lay between the germline ends. CDR1 is DFQATT and CDR2 is SNEGSKA in the germline V gene (reference sequence). CDR3 length: 15 residues. For the CDR3, the DNA is TGCAGTGTCAAGCCCGGCTTAGTACGGACAGATACGCAGTATTTT. As protein: CSVKPGLVRTDTQYF.

The chain combines TRBV7-6 with TRBJ2-5, with 10 bases aligning to TRBD2. The CDR3 is made up of 17 amino acids. V shed 2 bases, J shed 2 bases, and the junction held 8 bases outside the gene matches. Germline V gene lookup returns CDR1 SGHVS and CDR2 FNYEAQ. The CDR3: CASSLPRLAGEQETQYF. The CDR3 DNA reads TGTGCCAGCAGCTTACCCCGGCTAGCGGGGGAACAAGAGACCCAGTACTTC.

This clonotype turned up a few times. A much larger clone lies a single base off, so this may be a read error. V and J are TRBV20-1 and TRBJ2-1, with TRBD2 identical over 10 bases. The last part of the DNA fits TRBJ2-7 better; the J call may be wrong. This CDR3 spans 16 amino acids. Germline V lookup: CDR1 DFQATT, CDR2 SNEGSKA (reference sequence). The CDR3 DNA reads TGCAGTGCTAAATTAGCGGGAGGCAGTTCCTACAATGAGCAGTACTTC. Translating it yields CSAKLAGGSSYNEQYF.

Only a few counts were recorded for this clonotype. The gene calls are TRBV12-3 or TRBV12-4 and TRBJ1-2; 7 nucleotides line up with TRBD1. V shed 6 bases, J shed 4 bases, and the junction held 5 bases outside the gene matches. This CDR3 comprises 13 residues. CDR3 nucleotide sequence: TGTGCCAGCAGCAAGGACAGGAGCTATGGCTACACCTTC. The encoded protein is CASSKDRSYGYTF.

Points on this clonotype: One end of the junction is discordant with germline, which a read error may explain. The V call is TRBV28, the J call TRBJ2-2; D is perhaps TRBD1 (5 bases). Looked up from germline, CDR1 is MDHEN and CDR2 is SYDVKM. This CDR3 has 15 residues. CDR3 DNA sequence: TGTGTCAGCACTCTGTCTGGGGCGGACACCGGGGAGCTGTTTTTT. Its protein product is CVSTLSGADTGELFF. The entire variable domain, with the rest obtained from reference TRBV28 and TRBJ2-2, is as follows: DVKVTQSSRYLVKRTGEKVFLECVQDMDHENMFWYRQDPGLGLRLIYFSYDVKMKEKGDIPEGYSVSREKKERFSLILESASTNQTSMYLCVSTLSGADTGELFFGEGSRLTVL.

A word on this clonotype: This sequence may be a read error, since a much larger clone differs from it by one base. This chain connects TRBV7-3 to TRBJ2-3; 11 nucleotides agree with TRBD1. Per germline, CDR1 SGHTA and CDR2 FQGTGA. CDR3 length: 17 residues. The CDR3 bases are TGTGCCAGCAGCTTAGAACCATGGACAGGGGGCTTAGATACGCGGTATTTT. Its protein is CASSLEPWTGGLDTRYF.

The J gene is TRBJ1-2, the V gene TRBV6-2 or TRBV6-3, with D maybe TRBD1 (6 bases). The V gene lost 6 bases and the J gene lost 5 bases, with 19 bases spanning the gap. This CDR3 spans 15 amino acids. Germline V gene lookup returns CDR1 MNHEY and CDR2 SVGEGT. This chain's CDR3 is CASSPGQIDKYGYTF. The CDR3 bases are TGTGCCAGCAGCCCTGGACAGATTGACAAGTATGGCTACACCTTC.

This clonotype was seen many times. The chain has TRBV18 and TRBJ2-3; no clear D. V was cut by 3 bases and J by 4 bases, with 5 bases left in between. This CDR3 has 12 amino acids. Per the germline V gene, CDR1 is KGHSH and CDR2 is LQKENI. The CDR3 sequence: CASSPTSDTQYF. The CDR3 DNA is TGTGCCAGCTCACCGACATCAGATACGCAGTATTTT.

The chain's CDR3 is CASARGQGGYTF. The CDR3, as DNA: TGTGCCAGCGCAAGGGGGCAAGGCGGCTACACCTTC. The genes are TRBV6-6 and TRBJ1-2, with 7 bases aligning to TRBD1. CDR3 size: 12 residues. J was trimmed by 8 bases and V by 8 bases; bases with no gene match: 8. Germline V gene lookup returns CDR1 MNHNY and CDR2 SVGAGI (reference sequence).

CDR3 nucleotides: TGTGCCAGCTCACAGGGAGACACTAATGAAAAACTGTTTTTT. The encoded protein is CASSQGDTNEKLFF. This chain joins TRBV28 and TRBJ1-4; a weak D match, TRBD1 (6 bases). This CDR3 spans 14 amino acids. From germline, CDR1 is MDHEN and CDR2 SYDVKM. V was cut by 8 bases and J by 2 bases, with 12 bases left in between.

The sample holds many counts of this clonotype. The chain has TRBV12-3 or TRBV12-4 and TRBJ2-1, with 11 bases aligning to TRBD2. The CDR3 is made up of 16 amino acids. With V trimmed by 5 bases and J by 7 bases, 10 bases remained unmatched. The CDR3 is CASSPWGTSGRNEQFF. DNA of the CDR3: TGTGCCAGCAGTCCGTGGGGGACTAGCGGCAGAAATGAGCAGTTCTTC.

This clonotype was counted ten times or more. The rearrangement joins TRBV27 to TRBJ2-1, with D tentatively TRBD2 (6 bases). Per the germline V gene, CDR1 is MNHEY and CDR2 is SMNVEV (reference sequence). The V end was cut by 3 bases, the J end by 10 bases, with 19 bases between. The CDR3 is 15 amino acids. CDR3 nucleotides: TGTGCCAGCAGTTTCGGAGGGCGAAAACCAGAAGAGCAGTTCTTC. It specifies CASSFGGRKPEEQFF.

This clonotype has a handful of counts. This chain links TRBV4-2 with TRBJ1-2; D possibly corresponds to TRBD1 (5 bases). The germline gives CDR1 LGHNA, CDR2 YNFKEQ. V lost 0 bases to trimming and J lost 8 bases, with 10 bases between them. The CDR3 consists of 13 residues. The DNA of the CDR3 is TGTGCCAGCAGCCAAGACAGGGTAGGCGGCTACACCTTC. This gives the protein CASSQDRVGGYTF.